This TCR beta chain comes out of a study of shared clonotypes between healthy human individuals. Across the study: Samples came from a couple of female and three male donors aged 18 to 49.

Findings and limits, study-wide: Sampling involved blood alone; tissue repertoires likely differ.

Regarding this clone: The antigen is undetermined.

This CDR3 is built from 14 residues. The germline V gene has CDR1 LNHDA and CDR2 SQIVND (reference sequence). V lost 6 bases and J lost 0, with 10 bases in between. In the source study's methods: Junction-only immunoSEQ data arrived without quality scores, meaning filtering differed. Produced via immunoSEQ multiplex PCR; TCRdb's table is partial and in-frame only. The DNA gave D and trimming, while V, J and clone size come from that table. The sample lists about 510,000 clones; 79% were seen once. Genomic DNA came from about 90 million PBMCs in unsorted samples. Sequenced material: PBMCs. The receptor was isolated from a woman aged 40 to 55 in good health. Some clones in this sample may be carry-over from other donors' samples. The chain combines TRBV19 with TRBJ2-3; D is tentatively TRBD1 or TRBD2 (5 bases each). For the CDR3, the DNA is TGTGCCAGTAGAGGGTGGGACAGCACAGATACGCAGTATTTT. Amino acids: CASRGWDSTDTQYF.